This TCR beta chain was obtained from a study of cytomegalovirus exposure and HLA in healthy donors. Use of 60 Vbeta and 13 Jbeta primers characterized the PCR. TCRdb's copy holds only in-frame clones and misses some; the assay was immunoSEQ multiplex PCR. The repertoire holds 180,000 or so clones, less than 80% seen once, with around 3% in the top ten. The CDR3 sequence is 18 residues long. Specimen: PBMCs. This receptor was obtained from a man aged 35 to 55 in good health and CMV-seronegative. The chain joins TRBV1 to TRBJ2-1; TRBD2, the table's D call, was not compared with the DNA. TRBV1 is annotated as a pseudogene. CDR3: CTSSHEDVSSGGPNEQFF. In DNA form, the CDR3 reads TGCACCAGCAGCCATGAGGACGTGTCTAGCGGGGGCCCCAATGAGCAGTTCTTC.